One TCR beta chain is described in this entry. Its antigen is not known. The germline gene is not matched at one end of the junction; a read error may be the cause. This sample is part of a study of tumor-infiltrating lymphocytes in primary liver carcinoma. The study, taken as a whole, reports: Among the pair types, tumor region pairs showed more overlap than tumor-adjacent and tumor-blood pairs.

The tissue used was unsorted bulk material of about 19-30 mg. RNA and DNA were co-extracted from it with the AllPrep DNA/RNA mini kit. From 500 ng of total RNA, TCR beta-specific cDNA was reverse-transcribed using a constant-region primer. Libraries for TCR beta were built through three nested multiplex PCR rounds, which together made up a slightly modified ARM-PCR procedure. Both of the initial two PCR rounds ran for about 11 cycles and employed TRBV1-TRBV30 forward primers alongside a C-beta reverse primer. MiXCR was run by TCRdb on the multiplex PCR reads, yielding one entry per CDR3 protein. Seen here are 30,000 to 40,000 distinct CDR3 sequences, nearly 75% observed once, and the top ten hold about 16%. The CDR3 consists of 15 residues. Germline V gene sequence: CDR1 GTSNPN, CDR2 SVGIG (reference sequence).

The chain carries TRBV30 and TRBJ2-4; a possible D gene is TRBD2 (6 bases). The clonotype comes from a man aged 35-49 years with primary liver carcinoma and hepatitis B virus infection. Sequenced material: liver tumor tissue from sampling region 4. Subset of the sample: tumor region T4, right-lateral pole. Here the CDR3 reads CARSNRGITKNIQHF. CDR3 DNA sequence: TGTGCCCGGAGTAACCGGGGGATAACCAAAAACATTCAGCACTTC. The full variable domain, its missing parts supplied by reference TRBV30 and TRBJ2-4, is SQTIHQWPATLVQPVGSPLSLECTVEGTSNPNLYWYRQAAGRGLQLLFYSVGIGQISSEVPQNLSASRPQDRQFILSSKKLLLSDSGFYLCARSNRGITKNIQHFGAGTRLSVL.